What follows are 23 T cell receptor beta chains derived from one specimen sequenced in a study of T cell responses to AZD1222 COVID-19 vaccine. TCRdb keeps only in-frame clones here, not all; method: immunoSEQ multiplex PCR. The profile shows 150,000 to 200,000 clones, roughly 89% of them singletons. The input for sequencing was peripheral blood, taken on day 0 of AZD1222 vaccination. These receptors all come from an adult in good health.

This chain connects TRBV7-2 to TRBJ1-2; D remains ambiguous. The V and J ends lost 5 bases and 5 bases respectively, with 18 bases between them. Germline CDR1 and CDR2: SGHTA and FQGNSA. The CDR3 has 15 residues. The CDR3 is CASSPDGAFGYGYTF. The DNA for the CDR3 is TGTGCCAGCAGCCCCGACGGAGCTTTTGGTTATGGCTACACCTTC.

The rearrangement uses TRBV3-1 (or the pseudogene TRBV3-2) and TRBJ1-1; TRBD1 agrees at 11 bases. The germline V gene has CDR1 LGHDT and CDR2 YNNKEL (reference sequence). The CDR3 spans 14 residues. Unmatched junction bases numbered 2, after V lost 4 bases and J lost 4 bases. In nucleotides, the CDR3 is TGTGCCAGCAGCCCAGGGACAGGGGGCACTGAAGCTTTCTTT. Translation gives CASSPGTGGTEAFF.

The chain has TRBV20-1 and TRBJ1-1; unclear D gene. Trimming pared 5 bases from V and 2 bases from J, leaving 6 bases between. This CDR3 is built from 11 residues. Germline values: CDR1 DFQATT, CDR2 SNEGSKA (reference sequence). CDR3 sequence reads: CSAQRNTEAFF. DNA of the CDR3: TGCAGTGCTCAAAGAAACACTGAAGCTTTCTTT.

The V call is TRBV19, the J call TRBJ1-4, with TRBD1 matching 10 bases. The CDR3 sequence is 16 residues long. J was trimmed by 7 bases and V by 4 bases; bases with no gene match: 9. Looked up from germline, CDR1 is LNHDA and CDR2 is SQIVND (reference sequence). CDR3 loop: CASSNARGTGVEKLFF. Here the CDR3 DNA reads TGTGCCAGTAGTAATGCCCGCGGGACAGGGGTTGAAAAACTGTTTTTT.

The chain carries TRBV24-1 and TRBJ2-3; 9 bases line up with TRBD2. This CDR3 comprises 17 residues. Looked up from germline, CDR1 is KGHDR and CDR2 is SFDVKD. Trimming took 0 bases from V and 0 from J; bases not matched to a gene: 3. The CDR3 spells CATSDLTSGLSTDTQYF. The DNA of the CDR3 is TGTGCCACCAGTGATTTGACTAGCGGGCTTAGCACAGATACGCAGTATTTT.

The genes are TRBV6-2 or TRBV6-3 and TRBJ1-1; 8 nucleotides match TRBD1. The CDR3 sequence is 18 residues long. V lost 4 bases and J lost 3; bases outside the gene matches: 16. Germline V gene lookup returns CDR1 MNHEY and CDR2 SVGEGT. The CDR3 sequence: CASSSPRSGGYSDTEAFF. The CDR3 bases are TGTGCCAGCAGTTCCCCGCGGTCAGGGGGCTATTCGGACACTGAAGCTTTCTTT.

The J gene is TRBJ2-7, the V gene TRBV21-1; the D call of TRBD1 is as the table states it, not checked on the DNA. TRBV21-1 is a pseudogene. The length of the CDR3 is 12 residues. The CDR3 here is CARVTSGYEQYV. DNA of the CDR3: TGTGCCAGGGTGACAAGTGGGTACGAGCAGTACGTC.

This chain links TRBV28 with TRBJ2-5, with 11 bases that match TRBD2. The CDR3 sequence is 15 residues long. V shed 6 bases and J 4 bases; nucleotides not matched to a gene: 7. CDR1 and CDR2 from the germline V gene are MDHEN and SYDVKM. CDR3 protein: CASSSVAGGIETQYF. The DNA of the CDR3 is TGTGCCAGCAGCTCCGTAGCGGGAGGGATAGAGACCCAGTACTTC.

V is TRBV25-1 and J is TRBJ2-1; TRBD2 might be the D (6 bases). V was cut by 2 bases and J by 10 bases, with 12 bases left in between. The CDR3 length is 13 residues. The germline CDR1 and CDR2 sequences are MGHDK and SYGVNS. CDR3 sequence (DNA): TGTGCCAGCAGTGAAACCGGGACTGCAGAGCAGTTCTTC. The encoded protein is CASSETGTAEQFF.

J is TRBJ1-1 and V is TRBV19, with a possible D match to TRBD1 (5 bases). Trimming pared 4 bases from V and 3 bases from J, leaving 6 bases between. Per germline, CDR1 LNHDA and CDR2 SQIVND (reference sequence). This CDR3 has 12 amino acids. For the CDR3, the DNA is TGTGCCAGTAGTACAGGGTACACTGAAGCTTTCTTT. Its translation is CASSTGYTEAFF.

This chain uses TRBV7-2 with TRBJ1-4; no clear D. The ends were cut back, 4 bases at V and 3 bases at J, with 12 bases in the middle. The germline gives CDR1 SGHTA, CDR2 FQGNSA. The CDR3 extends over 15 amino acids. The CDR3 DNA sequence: TGTGCCAGCAGCTCTCTAGGAACCTCTAATGAAAAACTGTTTTTT. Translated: CASSSLGTSNEKLFF.

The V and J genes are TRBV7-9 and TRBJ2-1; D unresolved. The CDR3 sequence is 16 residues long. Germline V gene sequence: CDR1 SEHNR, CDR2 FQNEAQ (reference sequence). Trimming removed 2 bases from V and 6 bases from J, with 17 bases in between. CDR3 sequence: CASSLFRVSRRNEQFF. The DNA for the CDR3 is TGTGCCAGCAGCTTATTTAGGGTGTCACGTCGCAATGAGCAGTTCTTC.

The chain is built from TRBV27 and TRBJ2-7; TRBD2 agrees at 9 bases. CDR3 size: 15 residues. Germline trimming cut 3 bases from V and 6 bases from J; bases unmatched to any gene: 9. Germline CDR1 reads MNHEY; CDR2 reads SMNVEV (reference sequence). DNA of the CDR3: TGTGCCAGCAGTTTGGAGGCGGGAGGGCTGTTCGAGCAGTACTTC. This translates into CASSLEAGGLFEQYF.

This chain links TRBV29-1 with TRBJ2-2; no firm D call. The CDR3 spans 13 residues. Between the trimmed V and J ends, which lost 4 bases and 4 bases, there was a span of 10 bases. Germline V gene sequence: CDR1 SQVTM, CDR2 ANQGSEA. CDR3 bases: TGCAGCGTTGTGCCCTCTGGCACCGGGGAGCTGTTTTTT. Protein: CSVVPSGTGELFF.

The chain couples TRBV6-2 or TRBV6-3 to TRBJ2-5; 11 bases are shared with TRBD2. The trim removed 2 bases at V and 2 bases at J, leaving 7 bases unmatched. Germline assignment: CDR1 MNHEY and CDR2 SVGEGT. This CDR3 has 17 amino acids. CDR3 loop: CASSYVLAGGRQETQYF. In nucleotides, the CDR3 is TGTGCCAGCAGTTACGTGCTAGCGGGAGGTCGGCAAGAGACCCAGTACTTC.

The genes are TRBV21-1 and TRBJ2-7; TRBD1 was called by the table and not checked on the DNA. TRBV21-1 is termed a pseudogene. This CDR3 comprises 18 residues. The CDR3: CASSKSCSLGQGPYEQYF. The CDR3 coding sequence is TGTGCCAGCAGCAAAAGTTGTTCGTTGGGACAGGGCCCCTACGAGCAGTACTTC.

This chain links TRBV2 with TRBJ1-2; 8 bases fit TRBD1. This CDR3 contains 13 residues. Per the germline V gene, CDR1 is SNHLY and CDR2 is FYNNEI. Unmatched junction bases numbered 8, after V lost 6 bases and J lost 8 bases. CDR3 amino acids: CASSSDRGSGYTF. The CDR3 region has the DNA TGTGCCAGCAGCTCCGACAGGGGAAGCGGCTACACCTTC.

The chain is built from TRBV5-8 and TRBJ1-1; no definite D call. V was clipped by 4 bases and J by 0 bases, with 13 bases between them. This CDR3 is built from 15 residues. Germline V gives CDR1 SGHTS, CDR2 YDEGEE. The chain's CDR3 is CASSHSSNLNTEAFF. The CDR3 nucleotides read TGTGCCAGCAGCCACTCCAGCAACTTGAACACTGAAGCTTTCTTT.

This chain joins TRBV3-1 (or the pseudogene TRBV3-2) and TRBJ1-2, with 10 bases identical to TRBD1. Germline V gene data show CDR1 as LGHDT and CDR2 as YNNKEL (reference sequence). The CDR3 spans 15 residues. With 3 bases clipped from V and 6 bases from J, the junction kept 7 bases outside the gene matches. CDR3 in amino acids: CASSQTGGVIHGYTF. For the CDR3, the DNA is TGTGCCAGCAGCCAGACAGGGGGCGTCATCCATGGCTACACCTTC.

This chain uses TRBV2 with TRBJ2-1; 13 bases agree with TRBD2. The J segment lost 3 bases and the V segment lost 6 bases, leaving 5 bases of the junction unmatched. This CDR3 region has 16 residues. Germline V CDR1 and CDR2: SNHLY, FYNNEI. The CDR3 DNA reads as TGTGCCAGCAGGAGGACTAGCGGGGGCCTCTACAATGAGCAGTTCTTC. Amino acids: CASRRTSGGLYNEQFF. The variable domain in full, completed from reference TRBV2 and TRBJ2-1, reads EPEVTQTPSHQVTQMGQEVILRCVPISNHLYFYWYRQILGQKVEFLVSFYNNEISEKSEIFDDQFSVERPDGSNFTLKIRSTKLEDSAMYFCASRRTSGGLYNEQFFGPGTRLTVL.

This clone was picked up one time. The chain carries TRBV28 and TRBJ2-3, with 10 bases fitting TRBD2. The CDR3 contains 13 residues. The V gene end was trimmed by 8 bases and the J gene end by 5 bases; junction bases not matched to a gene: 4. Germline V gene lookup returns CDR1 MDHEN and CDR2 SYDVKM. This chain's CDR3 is CASGASGRDTQYF. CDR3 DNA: TGTGCCAGCGGGGCTAGCGGGAGAGATACGCAGTATTTT.

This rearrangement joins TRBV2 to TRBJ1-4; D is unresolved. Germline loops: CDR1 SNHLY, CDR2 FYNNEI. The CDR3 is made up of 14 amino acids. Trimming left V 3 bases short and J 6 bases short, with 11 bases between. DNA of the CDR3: TGTGCCAGCAGTGAGGGCAGAGGCCATGAAAAACTGTTTTTT. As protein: CASSEGRGHEKLFF.

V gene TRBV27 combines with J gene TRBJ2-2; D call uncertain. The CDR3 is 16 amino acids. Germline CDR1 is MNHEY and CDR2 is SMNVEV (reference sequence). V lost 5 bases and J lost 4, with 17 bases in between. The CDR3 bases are TGTGCCAGCAGTCCGGAAGGCAGTTATATCACCGGGGAGCTGTTTTTT. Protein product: CASSPEGSYITGELFF.